This note documents a single T cell receptor (beta chain) sequence. V dropped 2 bases and J dropped 0 bases, with 13 bases sitting between them. The germline V gene has CDR1 WSHSY and CDR2 SAAADI. CDR3 size: 16 residues. The data belong to a study of identical twins. TCRdb processed the 5' RACE reads anew with MiXCR; each CDR3 protein has one entry. The table records 300,000 to 400,000 distinct CDR3 sequences, 9% to 15% of them present only once. This same sample was also part of a study on yellow fever vaccine responses in identical twins.

V is TRBV10-2 and J is TRBJ2-5; D possibly matches TRBD1 or TRBD2 (5 bases each). The sequenced sample consisted of CD8+ T cells sorted from blood. The sequence came from a woman between 18 and 29 years old in good health. DNA for the CDR3: TGCGCCAGCAGTGAGCGGGGCCTATTGTACCAAGAGACCCAGTACTTC. Protein product: CASSERGLLYQETQYF.